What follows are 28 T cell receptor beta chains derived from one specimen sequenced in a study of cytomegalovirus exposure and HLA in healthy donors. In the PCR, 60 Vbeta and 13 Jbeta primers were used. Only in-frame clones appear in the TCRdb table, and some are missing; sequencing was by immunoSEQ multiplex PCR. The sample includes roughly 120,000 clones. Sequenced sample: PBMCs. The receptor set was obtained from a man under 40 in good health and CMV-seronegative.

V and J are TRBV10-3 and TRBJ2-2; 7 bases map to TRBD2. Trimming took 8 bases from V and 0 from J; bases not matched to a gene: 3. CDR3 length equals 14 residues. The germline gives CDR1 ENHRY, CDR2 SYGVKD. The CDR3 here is CAIFGGTNTGELFF. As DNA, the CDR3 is TGTGCCATCTTCGGGGGGACGAACACCGGGGAGCTGTTTTTT.

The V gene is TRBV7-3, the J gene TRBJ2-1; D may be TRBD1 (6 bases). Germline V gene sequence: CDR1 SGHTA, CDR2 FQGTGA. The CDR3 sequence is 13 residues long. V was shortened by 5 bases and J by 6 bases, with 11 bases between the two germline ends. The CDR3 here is CASSTLGGNEQFF. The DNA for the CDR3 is TGTGCCAGCAGCACGCTAGGGGGCAATGAGCAGTTCTTC.

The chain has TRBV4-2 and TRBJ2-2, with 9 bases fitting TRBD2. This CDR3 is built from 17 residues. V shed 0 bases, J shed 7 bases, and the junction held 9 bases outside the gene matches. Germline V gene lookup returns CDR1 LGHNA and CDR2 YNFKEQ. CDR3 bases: TGTGCCAGCAGCCAAGATCTACTTCGCGGGGGGGGCGGGGAGCTGTTTTTT. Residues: CASSQDLLRGGGGELFF.

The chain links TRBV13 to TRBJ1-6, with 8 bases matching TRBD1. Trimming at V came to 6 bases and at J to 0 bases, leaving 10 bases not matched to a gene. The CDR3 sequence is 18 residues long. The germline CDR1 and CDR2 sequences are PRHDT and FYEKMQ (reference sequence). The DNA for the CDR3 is TGTGCCAGCAGAGGACAGGGAGAAACTTACTCCTATAATTCACCCCTCCACTTT. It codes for CASRGQGETYSYNSPLHF.

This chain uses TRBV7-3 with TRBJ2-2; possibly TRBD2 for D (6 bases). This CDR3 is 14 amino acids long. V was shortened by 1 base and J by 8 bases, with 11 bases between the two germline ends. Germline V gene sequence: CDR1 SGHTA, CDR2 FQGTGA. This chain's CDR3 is CASSLKPSGGELFF. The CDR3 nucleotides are TGTGCCAGCAGCTTAAAGCCGAGCGGGGGGGAGCTGTTTTTT.

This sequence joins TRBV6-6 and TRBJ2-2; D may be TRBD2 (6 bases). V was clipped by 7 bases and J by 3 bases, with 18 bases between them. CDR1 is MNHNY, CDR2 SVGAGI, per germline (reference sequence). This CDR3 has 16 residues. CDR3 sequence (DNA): TGTGCCAGCAAGGTTCCGGAGGGCGGGGACACCGGGGAGCTGTTTTTT. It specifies CASKVPEGGDTGELFF.

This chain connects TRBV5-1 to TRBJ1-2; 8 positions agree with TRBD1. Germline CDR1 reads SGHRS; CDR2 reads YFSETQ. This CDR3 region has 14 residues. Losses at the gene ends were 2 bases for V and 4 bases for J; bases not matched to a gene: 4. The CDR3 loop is CASSFAGGGYGYTF. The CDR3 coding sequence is TGCGCCAGCAGCTTTGCAGGGGGCGGCTATGGCTACACCTTC.

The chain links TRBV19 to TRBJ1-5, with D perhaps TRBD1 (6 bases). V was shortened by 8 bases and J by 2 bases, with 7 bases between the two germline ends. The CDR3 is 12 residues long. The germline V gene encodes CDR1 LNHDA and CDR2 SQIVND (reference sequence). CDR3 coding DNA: TGTGCCAGTGAGGGGGGCAATCAGCCCCAGCATTTT. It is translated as CASEGGNQPQHF.

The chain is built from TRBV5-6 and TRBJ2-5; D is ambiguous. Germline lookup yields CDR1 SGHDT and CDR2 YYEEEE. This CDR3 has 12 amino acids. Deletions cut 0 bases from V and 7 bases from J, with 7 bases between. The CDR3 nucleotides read TGTGCCAGCAGCTTGGTAGGCGGGACCCAGTACTTC. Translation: CASSLVGGTQYF.

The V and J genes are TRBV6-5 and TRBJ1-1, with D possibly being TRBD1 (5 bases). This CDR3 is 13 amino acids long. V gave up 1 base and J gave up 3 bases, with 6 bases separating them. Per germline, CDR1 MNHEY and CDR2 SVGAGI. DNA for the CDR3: TGTGCCAGCAGTTACTTACAGGACACTGAAGCTTTCTTT. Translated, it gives CASSYLQDTEAFF.

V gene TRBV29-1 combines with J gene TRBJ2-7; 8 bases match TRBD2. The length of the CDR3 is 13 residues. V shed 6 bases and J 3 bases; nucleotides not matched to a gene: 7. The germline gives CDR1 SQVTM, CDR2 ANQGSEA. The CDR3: CSVELAANYEQYF. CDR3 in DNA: TGCAGCGTGGAACTAGCGGCGAACTACGAGCAGTACTTC.

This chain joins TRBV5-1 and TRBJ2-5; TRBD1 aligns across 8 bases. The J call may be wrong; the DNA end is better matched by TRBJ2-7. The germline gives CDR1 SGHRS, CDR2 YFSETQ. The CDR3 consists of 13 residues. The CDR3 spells CASSSGQGNEQYF. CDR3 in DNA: TGCGCCAGCAGCAGCGGACAGGGCAACGAGCAGTACTTC.

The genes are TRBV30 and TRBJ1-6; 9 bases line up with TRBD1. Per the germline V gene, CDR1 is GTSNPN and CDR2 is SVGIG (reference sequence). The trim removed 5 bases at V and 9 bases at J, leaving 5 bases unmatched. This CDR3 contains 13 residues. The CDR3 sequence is CAWLGTGISPLHF. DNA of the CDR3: TGTGCCTGGCTCGGGACAGGGATTTCACCCCTCCACTTT.

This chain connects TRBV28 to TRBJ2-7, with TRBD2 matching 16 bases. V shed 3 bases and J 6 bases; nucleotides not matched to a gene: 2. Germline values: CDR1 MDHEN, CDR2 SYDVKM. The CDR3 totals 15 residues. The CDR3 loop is CASSFGTSGRGEQYF. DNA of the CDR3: TGTGCCAGCAGTTTCGGGACTAGCGGGAGGGGCGAGCAGTACTTC.

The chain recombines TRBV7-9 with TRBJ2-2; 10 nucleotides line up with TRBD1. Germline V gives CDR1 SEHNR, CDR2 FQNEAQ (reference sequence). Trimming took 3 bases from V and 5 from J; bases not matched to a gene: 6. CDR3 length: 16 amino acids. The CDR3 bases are TGTGCCAGCAGCTTGGGGACAGGGGCCCCAACCGGGGAGCTGTTTTTT. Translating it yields CASSLGTGAPTGELFF.

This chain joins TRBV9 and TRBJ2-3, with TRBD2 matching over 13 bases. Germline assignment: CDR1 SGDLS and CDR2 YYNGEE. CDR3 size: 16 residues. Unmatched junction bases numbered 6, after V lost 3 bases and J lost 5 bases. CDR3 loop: CASSGRLAGGRDTQYF. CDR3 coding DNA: TGTGCCAGCAGCGGGCGACTAGCGGGAGGACGAGATACGCAGTATTTT.

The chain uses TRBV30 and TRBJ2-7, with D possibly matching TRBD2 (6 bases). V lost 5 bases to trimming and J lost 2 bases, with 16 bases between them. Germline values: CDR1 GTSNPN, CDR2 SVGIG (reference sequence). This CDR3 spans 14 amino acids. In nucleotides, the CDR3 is TGTGCCTGGTCTCCTTGGGGGACTGCCTACGAGCAGTACTTC. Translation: CAWSPWGTAYEQYF.

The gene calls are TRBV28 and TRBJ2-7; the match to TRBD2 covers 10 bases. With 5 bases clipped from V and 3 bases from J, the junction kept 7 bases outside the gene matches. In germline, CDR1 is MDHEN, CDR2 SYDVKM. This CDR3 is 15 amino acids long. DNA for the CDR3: TGTGCCAGCAGTCCCCTAGCGGGAGCGGTCTACGAGCAGTACTTC. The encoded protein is CASSPLAGAVYEQYF.

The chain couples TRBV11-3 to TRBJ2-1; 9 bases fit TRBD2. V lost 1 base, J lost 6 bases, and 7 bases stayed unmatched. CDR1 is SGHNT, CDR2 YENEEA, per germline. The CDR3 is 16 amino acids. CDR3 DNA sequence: TGTGCCAGCAGCTTAGGTGCGGGAGGGGCTCGCAATGAGCAGTTCTTC. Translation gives CASSLGAGGARNEQFF.

CDR3 protein: CASGQSIPAEQYF. DNA of the CDR3: TGTGCCAGCGGACAGTCGATACCTGCCGAGCAGTACTTC. The genes are TRBV6-6 and TRBJ2-7, with a possible D match to TRBD1 (6 bases). Trimming stripped 8 bases from V and 6 bases from J, with 17 bases between. This CDR3 contains 13 residues. The V gene's germline CDR1 is MNHNY and CDR2 SVGAGI (reference sequence).

Here the CDR3 DNA reads TGTGCCTGGACCCTGACAGGGGGCACTGAAGCTTTCTTT. Amino acids: CAWTLTGGTEAFF. The chain combines TRBV30 with TRBJ1-1; 9 positions match TRBD1. CDR3 length: 13 residues. V was clipped by 4 bases and J by 4 bases; unmatched bases: 4. Germline CDR1 reads GTSNPN; CDR2 reads SVGIG (reference sequence).

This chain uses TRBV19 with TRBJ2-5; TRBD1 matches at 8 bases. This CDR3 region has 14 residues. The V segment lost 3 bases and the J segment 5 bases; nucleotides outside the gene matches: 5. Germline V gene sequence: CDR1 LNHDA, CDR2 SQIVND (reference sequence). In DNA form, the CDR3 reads TGTGCCAGTAGTATTAACAGGGGGATCGAGACCCAGTACTTC. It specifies CASSINRGIETQYF.

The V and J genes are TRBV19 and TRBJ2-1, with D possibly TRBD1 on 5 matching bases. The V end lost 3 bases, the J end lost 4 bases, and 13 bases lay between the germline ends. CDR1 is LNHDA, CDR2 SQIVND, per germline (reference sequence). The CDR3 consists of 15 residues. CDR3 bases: TGTGCCAGTAGTATCCTGTCAGGGCCTTACAATGAGCAGTTCTTC. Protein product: CASSILSGPYNEQFF.

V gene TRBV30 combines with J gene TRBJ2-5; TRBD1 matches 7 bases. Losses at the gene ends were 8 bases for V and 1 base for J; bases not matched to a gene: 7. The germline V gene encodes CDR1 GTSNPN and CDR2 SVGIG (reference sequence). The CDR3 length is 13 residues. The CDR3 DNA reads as TGTGCCGGGAACAGGGGTATCCAAGAGACCCAGTACTTC. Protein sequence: CAGNRGIQETQYF.

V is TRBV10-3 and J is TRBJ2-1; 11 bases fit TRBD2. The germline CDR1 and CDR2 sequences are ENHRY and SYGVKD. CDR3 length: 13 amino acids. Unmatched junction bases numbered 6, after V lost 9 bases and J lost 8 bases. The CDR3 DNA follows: TGTGCCATGCGACTAGCGGGAAACGATGAGCAGTTCTTC. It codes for CAMRLAGNDEQFF.

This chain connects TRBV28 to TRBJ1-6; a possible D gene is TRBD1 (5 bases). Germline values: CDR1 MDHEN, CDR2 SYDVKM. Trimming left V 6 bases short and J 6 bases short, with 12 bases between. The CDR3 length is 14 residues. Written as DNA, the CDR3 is TGTGCCAGCAGCCCAGGGTTGGCTAATTCACCCCTCCACTTT. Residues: CASSPGLANSPLHF.

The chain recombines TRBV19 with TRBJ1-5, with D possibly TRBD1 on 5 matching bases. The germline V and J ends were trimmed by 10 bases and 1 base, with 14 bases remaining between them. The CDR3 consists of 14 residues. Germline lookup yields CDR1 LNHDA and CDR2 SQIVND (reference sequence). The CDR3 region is CATDRRGSNQPQHF. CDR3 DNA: TGTGCCACCGACCGTCGGGGGAGCAATCAGCCCCAGCATTTT. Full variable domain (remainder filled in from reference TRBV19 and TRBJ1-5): DGGITQSPKYLFRKEGQNVTLSCEQNLNHDAMYWYRQDPGQGLRLIYYSQIVNDFQKGDIAEGYSVSREKKESFPLTVTSAQKNPTAFYLCATDRRGSNQPQHFGDGTRLSIL.

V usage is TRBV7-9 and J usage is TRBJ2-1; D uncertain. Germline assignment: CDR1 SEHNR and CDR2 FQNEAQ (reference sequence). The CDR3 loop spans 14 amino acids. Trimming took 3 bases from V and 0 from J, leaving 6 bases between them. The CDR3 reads CASSFSSSYNEQFF. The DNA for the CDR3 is TGTGCCAGCAGCTTCTCTAGCTCCTACAATGAGCAGTTCTTC. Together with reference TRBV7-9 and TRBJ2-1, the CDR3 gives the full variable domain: DTGVSQNPRHKITKRGQNVTFRCDPISEHNRLYWYRQTLGQGPEFLTYFQNEAQLEKSRLLSDRFSAERPKGSFSTLEIQRTEQGDSAMYLCASSFSSSYNEQFFGPGTRLTVL.